This T cell receptor beta chain was captured by sequencing in a study of memory CD4+ T cells and cytomegalovirus serostatus. Whole-study context: Healthy Belgian adult donors included several CMV-positive and about two dozen CMV-negative people.

The CDR3 consists of 14 residues. CDR1 is SGHNT and CDR2 is YENEEA in the germline V gene. Germline trimming cut 5 bases from V and 5 bases from J; bases unmatched to any gene: 6. Single viable CD3+CD4+CD8-CD45RO+ cells were sorted as the memory CD4+ T cells. Donors' CMV status reflects serum IgG against pp150, pp28, p38, p52. CD4+ T cells were isolated by positive magnetic selection. Produced via immunoSEQ multiplex PCR; TCRdb's table is partial and in-frame only. The data hold approximately 45,000 clones, with approximately 80% observed a single time. About this clone: What it binds is not known.

Regarding the study as a whole: CD4+ memory repertoires contained about two fifths of the 164 reported CMV TCRbeta sequences.

The genes are TRBV11-3 and TRBJ2-1; TRBD1 agrees at 7 bases. This clonotype originated in an adult in good health and CMV-seronegative. Material for sequencing was memory CD4+ T cells from blood. The CDR3 sequence is CASSPDRQNNEQFF. The CDR3, as DNA: TGTGCCAGCAGCCCGGACAGGCAAAACAATGAGCAGTTCTTC.